What follows are 8 T cell receptor beta chains derived from one specimen sequenced in a study of T cells after yellow fever vaccination. From the 5' RACE reads, TCRdb called clonotypes with MiXCR, one entry per CDR3 protein. The data contain some 350,000 distinct CDR3 sequences, approximately 9% of them singletons. The sample was PBMCs, taken on the day of the first yellow fever vaccination. These receptors originate from a young man who received the YFV17D yellow fever vaccine.

The chain couples TRBV6-6 to TRBJ2-7; D perhaps matches TRBD1 (6 bases). V dropped 11 bases and J dropped 4 bases, with 18 bases sitting between them. The CDR3 is 13 amino acids. Per germline, CDR1 MNHNY and CDR2 SVGAGI (reference sequence). CDR3 nucleotides: TGTGCCTCCCGTTCCCAGGGGTGGTACGAGCAGTACTTC. Encoded protein: CASRSQGWYEQYF.

This clonotype was seen ten or more times. This chain connects TRBV10-2 to TRBJ2-7; TRBD2 agrees at 7 bases. After removal of 3 bases from V and 2 bases from J, the junction contained 7 bases not matched to a gene. The CDR3 runs to 15 residues. Germline loops: CDR1 WSHSY, CDR2 SAAADI. CDR3 sequence reads: CASSEFLAGAYEQYF. CDR3 bases: TGCGCCAGCAGTGAATTTCTGGCGGGGGCCTACGAGCAGTACTTC.

The V call is TRBV5-1, the J call TRBJ1-2; D is ambiguous. Per the germline V gene, CDR1 is SGHRS and CDR2 is YFSETQ. Trimming shortened V by 4 bases and J by 8 bases, and 15 bases separated the two germline ends. The CDR3 extends over 13 amino acids. The CDR3, as DNA: TGCGCCAGCAGCCCATCAGCCCGGGGAGGCTACACCTTC. Translation: CASSPSARGGYTF. Complete variable domain (other parts from reference TRBV5-1 and TRBJ1-2): KAGVTQTPRYLIKTRGQQVTLSCSPISGHRSVSWYQQTPGQGLQFLFEYFSETQRNKGNFPGRFSGRQFSNSRSEMNVSTLELGDSALYLCASSPSARGGYTFGSGTRLTVV.

V and J are TRBV19 and TRBJ1-1; D possibly corresponds to TRBD1 (5 bases). V lost 5 bases, J lost 4 bases, and 14 bases lay in between. The CDR3 is 14 amino acids. Per germline, CDR1 LNHDA and CDR2 SQIVND (reference sequence). The DNA of the CDR3 is TGTGCCAGTAGTGTCGGGGGTTGGGGCACTGAAGCTTTCTTT. It yields the protein CASSVGGWGTEAFF.

This clonotype appeared a few times. The chain couples TRBV6-2 or TRBV6-3 to TRBJ1-1; D is uncertain. Germline V gives CDR1 MNHEY, CDR2 SVGEGT. CDR3 length: 17 amino acids. Trimming took off 2 bases at V and 0 bases at J, with 16 bases between the two ends. CDR3 loop: CASSYEGLPGVNTEAFF. The CDR3 DNA sequence: TGTGCCAGCAGTTACGAGGGCCTCCCCGGGGTGAACACTGAAGCTTTCTTT.

V gene TRBV6-6 combines with J gene TRBJ2-7, with 10 bases identical to TRBD1. The CDR3 has 13 residues. Germline V gene lookup returns CDR1 MNHNY and CDR2 SVGAGI (reference sequence). Trimming took 9 bases from V and 4 from J; bases not matched to a gene: 6. CDR3 region: CASTGTGVYEQYF. The CDR3 DNA sequence: TGTGCCAGTACCGGGACAGGGGTGTACGAGCAGTACTTC.

The chain is built from TRBV2 and TRBJ1-5; TRBD1 is a possible D gene (6 bases). The V gene lost 8 bases and the J gene lost 9 bases, with 14 bases spanning the gap. Per germline, CDR1 SNHLY and CDR2 FYNNEI. CDR3 length: 12 amino acids. The CDR3 reads CASRTASRPQHF. The CDR3 DNA follows: TGTGCCAGCCGGACAGCTAGTCGGCCCCAGCATTTT.

This clonotype was counted a few times. The rearrangement links TRBV4-3 to TRBJ2-1, with D possibly matching TRBD1 (6 bases). V lost 0 bases, J lost 4 bases, and 13 bases lay in between. Looked up from germline, CDR1 is LGHNA and CDR2 is YSLEER. The CDR3 totals 16 residues. The CDR3 region is CASSQEWTVRYNEQFF. The CDR3 region has the DNA TGCGCCAGCAGCCAAGAGTGGACAGTTAGATACAATGAGCAGTTCTTC.